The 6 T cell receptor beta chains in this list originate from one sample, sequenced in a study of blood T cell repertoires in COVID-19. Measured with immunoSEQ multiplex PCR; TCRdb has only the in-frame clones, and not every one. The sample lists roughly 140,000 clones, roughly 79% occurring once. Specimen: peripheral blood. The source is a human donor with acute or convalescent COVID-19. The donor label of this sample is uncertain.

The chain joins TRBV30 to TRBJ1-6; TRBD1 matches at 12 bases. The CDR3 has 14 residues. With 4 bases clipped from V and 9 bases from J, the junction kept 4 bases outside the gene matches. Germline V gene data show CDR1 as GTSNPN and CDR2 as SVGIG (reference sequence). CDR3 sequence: CAWKTGQGASPLHF. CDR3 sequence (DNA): TGTGCCTGGAAAACGGGACAGGGGGCTTCACCCCTCCACTTT. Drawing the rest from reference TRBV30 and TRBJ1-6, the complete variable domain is SQTIHQWPATLVQPVGSPLSLECTVEGTSNPNLYWYRQAAGRGLQLLFYSVGIGQISSEVPQNLSASRPQDRQFILSSKKLLLSDSGFYLCAWKTGQGASPLHFGNGTRLTVT.

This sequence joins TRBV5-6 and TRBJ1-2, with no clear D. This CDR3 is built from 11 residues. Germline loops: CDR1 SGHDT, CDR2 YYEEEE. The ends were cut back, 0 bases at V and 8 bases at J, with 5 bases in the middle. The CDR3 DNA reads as TGTGCCAGCAGCTTGGGCGAAGGCTACACCTTC. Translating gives CASSLGEGYTF.

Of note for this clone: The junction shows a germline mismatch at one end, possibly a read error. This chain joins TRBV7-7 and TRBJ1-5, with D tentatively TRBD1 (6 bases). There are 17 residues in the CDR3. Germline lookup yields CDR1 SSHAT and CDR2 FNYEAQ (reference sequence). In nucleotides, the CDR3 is TGTGCTAGCAGCTTATCAGGGGAAAGAAACGGCAATCAGCCCCAGCATTTT. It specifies CASSLSGERNGNQPQHF.

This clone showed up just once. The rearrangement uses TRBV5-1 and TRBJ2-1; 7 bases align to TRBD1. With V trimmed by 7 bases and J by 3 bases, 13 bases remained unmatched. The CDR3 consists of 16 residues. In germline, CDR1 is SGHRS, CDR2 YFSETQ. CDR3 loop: CASAFLGQAYYNEQFF. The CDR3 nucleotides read TGCGCCAGCGCGTTCCTAGGACAGGCGTACTACAATGAGCAGTTCTTC.

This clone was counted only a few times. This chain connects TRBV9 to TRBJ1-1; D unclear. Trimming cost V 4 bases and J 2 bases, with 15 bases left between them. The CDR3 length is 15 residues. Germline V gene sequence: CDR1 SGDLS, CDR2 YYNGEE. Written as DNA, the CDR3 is TGTGCCAGCAGCCCGAGGGCACAGATTAACACTGAAGCTTTCTTT. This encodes CASSPRAQINTEAFF.

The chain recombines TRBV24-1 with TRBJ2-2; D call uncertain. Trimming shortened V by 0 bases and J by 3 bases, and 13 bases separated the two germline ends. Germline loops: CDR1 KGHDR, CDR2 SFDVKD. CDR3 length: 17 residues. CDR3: CATSDLQRSEDTGELFF. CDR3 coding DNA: TGTGCCACCAGTGATTTGCAGCGTTCTGAGGACACCGGGGAGCTGTTTTTT.